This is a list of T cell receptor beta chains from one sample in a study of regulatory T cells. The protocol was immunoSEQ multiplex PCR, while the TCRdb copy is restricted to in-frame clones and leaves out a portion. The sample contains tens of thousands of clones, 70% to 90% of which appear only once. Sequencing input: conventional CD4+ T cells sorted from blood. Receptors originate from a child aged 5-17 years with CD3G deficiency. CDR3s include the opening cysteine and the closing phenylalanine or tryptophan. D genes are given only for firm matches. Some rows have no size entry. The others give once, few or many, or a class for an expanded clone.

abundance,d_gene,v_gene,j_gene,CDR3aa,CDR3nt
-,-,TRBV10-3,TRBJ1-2,CAISSGADYGYTF,TGTGCCATCAGTTCAGGGGCCGACTATGGCTACACCTTC
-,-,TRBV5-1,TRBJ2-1,CASSSGELGGYNEQFF,TGCGCCAGCAGCTCTGGTGAATTGGGGGGCTACAATGAGCAGTTCTTC
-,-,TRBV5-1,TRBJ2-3,CASSLGGTTDTQYF,TGCGCCAGCAGCCTTGGCGGGACCACAGATACGCAGTATTTT
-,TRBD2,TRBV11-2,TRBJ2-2,CASSLDLTSFAGELFF,TGTGCCAGCAGCTTAGATTTGACTAGCTTCGCCGGGGAGCTGTTTTTT
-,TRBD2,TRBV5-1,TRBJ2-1,CASSLAGEIGEQFF,TGCGCCAGCAGCTTAGCGGGAGAGATCGGTGAGCAGTTCTTC
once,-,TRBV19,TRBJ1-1,CASSREGMNTEAFF,TGTGCCAGTAGTAGAGAAGGGATGAACACTGAAGCTTTCTTT
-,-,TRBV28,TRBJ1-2,CASSPPGVGRGTYGYTF,TGTGCCAGCAGTCCACCAGGGGTGGGCAGGGGCACCTATGGCTACACCTTC
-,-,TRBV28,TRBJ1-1,CASSFKSNSEAFF,TGTGCCAGCAGTTTTAAATCAAATTCTGAAGCTTTCTTT
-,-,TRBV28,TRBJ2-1,CASKGRLEQFF,TGTGCCAGCAAAGGTCGGCTTGAGCAGTTCTTC
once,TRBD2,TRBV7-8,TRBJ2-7,CASSPRGTSGPYEQYF,TGTGCCAGCAGCCCTCGCGGGACTAGCGGGCCCTACGAGCAGTACTTC
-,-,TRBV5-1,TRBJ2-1,CASSFFPASGNEQFF,TGCGCCAGCAGCTTTTTTCCGGCGTCGGGCAATGAGCAGTTCTTC
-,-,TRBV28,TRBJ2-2,CASSPLNTGELFF,TGTGCCAGCAGTCCATTGAACACCGGGGAGCTGTTTTTT
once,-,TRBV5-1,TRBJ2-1,CASSLGQTYNEQFF,TGCGCCAGCAGCTTGGGACAGACCTACAATGAGCAGTTCTTC
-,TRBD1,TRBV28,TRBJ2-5,CASRPLGQGVAEETQYF,TGTGCCAGCAGGCCCCTCGGACAGGGGGTTGCGGAAGAGACCCAGTACTTC
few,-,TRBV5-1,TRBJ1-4,CASSSTGLRSEKLFF,TGCGCCAGCAGCTCCACAGGGTTGCGGAGTGAAAAACTGTTTTTT
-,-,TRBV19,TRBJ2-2,CASSIGGSAGELFF,TGTGCCAGTAGTATTGGTGGGTCGGCCGGGGAGCTGTTTTTT
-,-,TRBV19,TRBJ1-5,CASSIEPGNNQPQHF,TGTGCCAGTAGTATAGAGCCAGGGAATAATCAGCCCCAGCATTTT
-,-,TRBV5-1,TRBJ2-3,CASSLVGISDTQYF,TGCGCCAGCAGCTTGGTGGGAATCTCGGATACGCAGTATTTT
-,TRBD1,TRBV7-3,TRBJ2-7,CASSLAGGMDEQYF,TGTGCCAGCAGCTTAGCAGGGGGCATGGACGAGCAGTACTTC
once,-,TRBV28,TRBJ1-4,CASRPMEGNEKLFF,TGTGCCAGCAGACCGATGGAGGGAAATGAAAAACTGTTTTTT
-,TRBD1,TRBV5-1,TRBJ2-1,CASSPADRGSSYNEQFF,TGCGCCAGCAGCCCGGCTGACAGGGGGAGCTCCTACAATGAGCAGTTCTTC
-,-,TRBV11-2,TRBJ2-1,CASSLKTYNEQFF,TGTGCCAGCAGCTTGAAAACCTACAATGAGCAGTTCTTC
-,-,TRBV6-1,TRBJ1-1,CASRPLLNTEAFF,TGTGCCAGCAGACCGCTACTGAACACTGAAGCTTTCTTT
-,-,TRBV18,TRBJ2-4,CASSPSDGAKNIQYF,TGTGCCAGCTCACCCTCGGACGGAGCCAAAAACATTCAGTACTTC
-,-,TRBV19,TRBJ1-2,CASSMTDYGYTF,TGTGCCAGTAGTATGACAGACTATGGCTACACCTTC
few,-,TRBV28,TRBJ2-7,CASSLHTGGLYF,TGTGCCAGCAGTTTACACACAGGAGGACTGTACTTC
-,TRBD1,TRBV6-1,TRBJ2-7,CASSGQGASGEQYF,TGTGCCAGCAGTGGACAGGGGGCGTCTGGCGAGCAGTACTTC
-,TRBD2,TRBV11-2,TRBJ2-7,CASSLGVSGLAAQYF,TGTGCCAGCAGCTTAGGCGTCTCGGGACTAGCGGCGCAGTACTTC
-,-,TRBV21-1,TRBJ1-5,CASSNRGLTRYSNQPQHF,TGTGCCAGCAGCAACAGGGGGCTTACTCGCTATAGCAATCAGCCCCAGCATTTT
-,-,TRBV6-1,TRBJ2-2,CASTLWGSNTGELFF,TGTGCCAGCACCTTGTGGGGGTCGAACACCGGGGAGCTGTTTTTT
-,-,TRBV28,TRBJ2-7,CASSPSRGAYEQYF,TGTGCCAGCAGTCCTAGTCGGGGAGCCTACGAGCAGTACTTC
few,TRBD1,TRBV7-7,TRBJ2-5,CASSVDREGTQYF,TGTGCTAGCAGCGTTGACAGGGAAGGGACCCAGTACTTC
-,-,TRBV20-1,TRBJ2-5,CSALRGETQYF,TGCAGTGCCCTTAGGGGGGAGACCCAGTACTTC
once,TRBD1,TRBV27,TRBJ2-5,CASSPRGWQKTQYF,TGTGCCAGCAGTCCCAGGGGGTGGCAAAAGACCCAGTACTTC
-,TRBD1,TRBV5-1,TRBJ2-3,CASSSTGWDTDTQYF,TGCGCCAGCAGCTCGACAGGGTGGGACACAGATACGCAGTATTTT
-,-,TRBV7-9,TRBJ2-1,CASSLNRDTEQFF,TGTGCCAGCAGCTTAAACCGGGACACTGAGCAGTTCTTC
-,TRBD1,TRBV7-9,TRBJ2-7,CASSLAGGHEQYF,TGTGCCAGCAGCTTGGCAGGGGGCCACGAGCAGTACTTC
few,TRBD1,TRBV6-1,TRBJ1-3,CASSEVDRGLTSRSGNTIYF,TGTGCCAGCAGTGAAGTGGACAGGGGGCTCACCAGTCGCTCTGGAAACACCATATATTTT